This TCR beta chain was documented in a study of blood T cell repertoires in COVID-19. Whole-study context: Material from acute and convalescent COVID-19 was sourced from the United States, Italy and Spain.

Individuals drawn from around 25 US areas were roughly 18 to 100 years old. Assignment of participants to cohorts was predicated upon participant-reported clinical history. This clone turned up a few times. Sequencing was performed with immunoSEQ multiplex PCR; in TCRdb, only in-frame clones are kept and a portion is missing. The data contain approximately 210,000 clones, around 80% of them singletons. Germline lookup yields CDR1 MNHEY and CDR2 SMNVEV (reference sequence). The CDR3 runs 17 residues. Trimming at V came to 5 bases and at J to 5 bases, leaving 9 bases not matched to a gene. The chain joins TRBV27 to TRBJ2-1; TRBD2 aligns across 13 bases. Sequenced input: PBMCs or T cells enriched from blood (not recorded which). This clonotype was sampled from a man under 40 with acute COVID-19. Here the CDR3 reads CASSAPTSGGGHNEQFF. CDR3 bases: TGTGCCAGCAGTGCCCCCACTAGCGGGGGGGGCCACAATGAGCAGTTCTTC.